This TCR beta chain was recovered during a study of CD8 T cells in ankylosing spondylitis. Study-wide results and limits: CD8+ by phenotype, disease-linked clones were relatively rare in peripheral blood.

In this sample, this clonotype turned up many times. Its matching antigen is unknown. TCRdb called the 5' RACE reads again in MiXCR, with one record for every CDR3 protein. The sample includes around 230,000 distinct CDR3 sequences, under 8.5% of them seen just once. The material sequenced was blood, either unsorted or a sorted T cell fraction (not recorded which). This TCR came from a female donor with ankylosing spondylitis or in good health (not recorded which).

The CDR3 here is CSASGIGETQYF. Here the CDR3 DNA reads TGCAGTGCTAGCGGGATAGGGGAGACCCAGTACTTC. This chain links TRBV20-1 with TRBJ2-5, with TRBD2 as a possible D gene (5 bases). Trimming took 3 bases from V and 5 from J, leaving 10 bases between them. Germline V lookup: CDR1 DFQATT, CDR2 SNEGSKA (reference sequence). The CDR3 spans 12 residues.